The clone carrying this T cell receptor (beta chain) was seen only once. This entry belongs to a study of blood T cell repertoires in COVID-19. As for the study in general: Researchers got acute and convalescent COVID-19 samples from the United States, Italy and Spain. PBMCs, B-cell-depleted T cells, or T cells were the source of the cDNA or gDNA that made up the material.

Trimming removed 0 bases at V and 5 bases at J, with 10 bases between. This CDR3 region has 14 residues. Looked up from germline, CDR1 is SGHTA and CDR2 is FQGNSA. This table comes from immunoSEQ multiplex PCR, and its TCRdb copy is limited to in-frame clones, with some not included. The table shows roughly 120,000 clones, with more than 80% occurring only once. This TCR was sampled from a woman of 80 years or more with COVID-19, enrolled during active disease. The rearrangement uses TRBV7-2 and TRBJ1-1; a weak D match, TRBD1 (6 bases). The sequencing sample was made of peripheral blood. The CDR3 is CASSLAGGRTEAFF. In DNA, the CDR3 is TGTGCCAGCAGCTTAGCAGGGGGTCGGACTGAAGCTTTCTTT.